The clone carrying this TCR beta chain was found once. These data originate in a study of blood T cell repertoires in COVID-19. For the study at large: COVID-19 samples collected from the United States, Italy and Spain covered acute and convalescent phases. From T cells, B-cell-depleted T cells, or PBMCs came the material, which was cDNA or gDNA.

V was pared by 0 bases and J by 2 bases, with 6 bases between. The CDR3 has 13 residues. Germline V lookup: CDR1 SGHDT, CDR2 YYEEEE. In the original workflow: Quantification of nucleated cells was approximated via reference gene primer amplification. Profiled with immunoSEQ multiplex PCR; TCRdb holds only in-frame clones, not every one. From that table come the V and J calls and clone size; the DNA was used to work out D and trimming. The sample has 100,000 to 150,000 clones; approximately 80% are singletons. Sequencing used peripheral blood. V gene TRBV5-6 combines with J gene TRBJ2-7; D gene unclear. The sequence was collected from a woman in her seventies with acute or convalescent COVID-19. This chain's CDR3 is CASSLDRAYEQYF. CDR3 DNA sequence: TGTGCCAGCAGCTTGGACAGAGCCTACGAGCAGTACTTC.